The T cell receptor beta chain under discussion was sequenced for a study of beta chain features in type 1 diabetes (dated by TCRdb to the late 2010s). For context, the study as a whole: Mean age, gender distribution, total cell number and subset yield were not different between patients and healthy donors. A total of 107,917,701 sorted cells were examined across all samples, and a strong correlation was observed between cell number per subset and RNA yield. In the study, TCRB repertoires of sorted circulating CD4+ T cell subsets from recently diagnosed type 1 diabetes patients were compared with those of matched healthy donors. Naive and central memory subsets were obtained from all 30 or so donors, but regulatory and stem cell-like memory subsets were isolated from only 8 patients and about eight healthy donors.

The entire isolated RNA was reverse transcribed using the High Capacity cDNA Reverse Transcription Kit, and thus expressed TCRB transcripts were sequenced. Deep immunoSEQ sequencing was applied to naive, central memory and regulatory T cell samples, giving an average of about 3.6 million total reads per sample. Sorted cells were lysed in RLT buffer, and RNA was extracted using DNase-treated RNeasy Micro or Mini kits according to cell number. To prevent cross-contamination, each cell subset was processed individually, whereas patient and healthy donor samples were processed jointly. TCRB sequences were amplified from cDNA with the immunoSEQ multiplex PCR, producing 87-bp fragments spanning the CDR3 region. Amplicons were sequenced on the Illumina HiSeq platform. Per the source publication's procedure: PCR bias was computationally corrected using synthetic template baselines, reads within Hamming distance 2 were collapsed, and singletons that could not be merged were discarded. Reads were aligned to IMGT to assign V, D and J genes, CDR3 length, and insertions or deletions at six rearrangement sites. Clonotype counts were normalized to sorted cell number within each subset before computing true diversity and Gini coefficients with the tcR R package. The overlap coefficient, calculated on TCRB nucleotide sequences, was used to quantify repertoire sharing. Out-of-frame TCRB sequences from naive cells were analyzed to stand in for the pre-selection repertoire. TCRdb provides this immuneACCESS table in a form limited to in-frame rearrangements. Some clones are lacking; in checked studies, under half of them reflect an unresolved V gene, and why the rest are absent is not known. V and J calls plus clone size are reproduced from that table; the DNA served to infer D and trimming. The sample includes a few hundred thousand clones, with roughly 13% observed a single time. Approximately 0.038% of the sample is held by the ten biggest clonotypes.

Each donor gave one peripheral blood draw, roughly 0.11 L on average, collected into heparinised tubes. A BD FACSAria II and a panel including CD45RO, CCR7, CD25, CD127, CD95 and CD27 were used to sort naive, central memory, regulatory and stem cell-like memory CD4+ T cells. Purity was above 95% for every sorted population. Right away, PBMCs were isolated by Lymphoprep density gradient centrifugation and were stained directly, with no culture step. To minimize batch effects, samples were stained and sorted in pairs, one healthy donor with one patient per experiment. The germline V gene gives CDR1 as SNHLY and CDR2 as FYNNEI. V and J are truncated by 4 bases and 5 bases respectively, leaving an intervening sequence of 6 bases. Inclusive of the bounding cysteine and phenylalanine, the CDR3 is 12 residues long. The read is trimmed to its CDR3 DNA, 36 bases read in frame from base 1. The paper as a whole reports these results and caveats: Naive, central memory and regulatory TCRB repertoires appeared to be more similar among patients than among healthy donors. Because cDNA was sequenced instead of genomic DNA, activated cells with high expression could be over-represented, although the groups did not differ in activation or CD3 levels. Patients with type 1 diabetes made fewer insertions and deleted more nucleotides at VDJ recombination sites, implying thymic rearrangement abnormalities. In all four CD4+ subsets, TCRB CDR3 length was moderately but significantly shorter in type 1 diabetes patients. Because the HLA sub-analyses included only small numbers of individuals, any influence of HLA type on TCRB rearrangement was left unresolved. PCR may preferentially amplify shorter templates, but because patient and control samples were amplified and corrected together, any resulting skew would affect both groups equally.

For this clone: This clone's antigen is unknown. Per-base quality was not reported, and no clone a single base away is much larger than it.

Rearrangement joined TRBV2 to TRBJ1-3; the D gene is not confidently resolved. Material: naive CD4+ T cells from blood. In the paper's terms, the cell subset or site label means: true naive CD4+ T cells. This TCR was recovered from a man aged 25-45 years in good health. The CDR3 protein is CASSGLRNTIYF. The DNA sequence is given as TGTGCCAGCAGTGGCCTCAGAAACACCATATATTTT.